The clone carrying this T cell receptor (beta chain) was seen a handful of times. With a J-beta primer mix and a sample-barcoded 5' primer, a second PCR ran roughly 6 to 11 cycles. TCRdb fed the 5' RACE reads into MiXCR, producing one record per CDR3 protein. The top ten hold 7.9% of the sample, which has 1.2 million to 1.5 million distinct CDR3 sequences, approximately 42% seen once. This entry is derived from a study of blood T cells in healthy people across ages. The germline gives CDR1 DFQATT, CDR2 SNEGSKA (reference sequence). Germline trimming cut 6 bases from V and 7 bases from J; bases unmatched to any gene: 9. This CDR3 region has 14 residues.

Material: blood. The source is a woman between 18 and 29 years old in good health. The rearrangement links TRBV20-1 to TRBJ1-6, with 7 positions matching TRBD1. The CDR3 sequence: CSAPVGTENSPLHF. CDR3 nucleotide sequence: TGCAGTGCCCCCGTCGGGACAGAAAATTCACCCCTCCACTTT.